This TCR beta chain was sequenced during a study of cytomegalovirus exposure and HLA in healthy donors. V shed 4 bases and J 2 bases; nucleotides not matched to a gene: 10. Germline CDR1 and CDR2: SGHKS and YYEKEE (reference sequence). CDR3 length equals 17 residues. Both 60 Vbeta primers and 13 Jbeta primers went into the PCR. The table came from immunoSEQ multiplex PCR; TCRdb's copy has only in-frame clones and leaves some out. There are about 82,000 clones in the sample; around 74% occur only once, and 6% to 8% lies in the top ten. Findings and caveats of the study: Sequencing likely generated an artifact that appeared as a cluster of highly shared sequence variants.

About this clone itself: Its antigen remains unknown.

Specimen: PBMCs. The chain joins TRBV5-5 to TRBJ2-3; 10 bases line up with TRBD1. The receptor's source is a woman in her fifties or sixties in good health and CMV-seropositive. In DNA, the CDR3 is TGTGCCAGCAGCCCGAAGACAGGGGGCATCATCACAGATACGCAGTATTTT. Residues: CASSPKTGGIITDTQYF.